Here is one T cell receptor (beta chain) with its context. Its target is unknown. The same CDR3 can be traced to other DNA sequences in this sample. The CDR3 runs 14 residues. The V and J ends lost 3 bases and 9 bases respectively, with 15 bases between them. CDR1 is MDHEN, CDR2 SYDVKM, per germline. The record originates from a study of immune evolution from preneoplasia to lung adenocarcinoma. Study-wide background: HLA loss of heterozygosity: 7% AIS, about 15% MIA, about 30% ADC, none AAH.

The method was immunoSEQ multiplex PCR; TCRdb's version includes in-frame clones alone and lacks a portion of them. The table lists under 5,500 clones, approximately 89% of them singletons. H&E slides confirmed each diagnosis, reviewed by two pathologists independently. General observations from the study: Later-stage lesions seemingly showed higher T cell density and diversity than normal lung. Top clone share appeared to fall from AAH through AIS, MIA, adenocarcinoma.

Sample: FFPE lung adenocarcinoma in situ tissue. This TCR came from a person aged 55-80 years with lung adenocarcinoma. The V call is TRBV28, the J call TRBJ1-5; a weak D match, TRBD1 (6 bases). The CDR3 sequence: CASSFGGRGRPQHF. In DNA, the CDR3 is TGTGCCAGCAGTTTCGGCGGTCGGGGGCGGCCCCAGCATTTT.